These T cell receptor beta chains were read from a single sample in a study of blood T cells in healthy people across ages. TCRdb analysed the 5' RACE reads with MiXCR anew, one entry per CDR3 protein. The table has about 580,000 distinct CDR3 sequences, around half seen once. What was sequenced was blood. All receptors come from a man older than 75 in good health. Both conserved end residues are part of each CDR3. Fields, in order: clone size, D gene, V gene, J gene, CDR3 protein, CDR3 DNA. The D gene is left open where the match is weak. The size of a clone is reported for some rows only, either as once, few or many, or as a class for expanded clones.

clone size: NA
D gene: NA
V gene: TRBV10-3
J gene: TRBJ2-3
CDR3 protein: CATAAGVDTQYF
CDR3 DNA: TGTGCCACCGCGGCAGGGGTAGATACGCAGTATTTT

clone size: many
D gene: NA
V gene: TRBV6-6
J gene: TRBJ2-3
CDR3 protein: CASSYPQGGVTDTQYF
CDR3 DNA: TGTGCCAGCAGTTACCCTCAGGGGGGGGTCACAGATACGCAGTATTTT

clone size: once
D gene: TRBD1
V gene: TRBV7-2
J gene: TRBJ1-2
CDR3 protein: CTSSPRRQGQDYGYTF
CDR3 DNA: TGTACCAGCAGCCCTCGCAGACAGGGGCAAGACTATGGCTACACCTTC

clone size: NA
D gene: TRBD2
V gene: TRBV7-2
J gene: TRBJ2-7
CDR3 protein: CASSLRTSGSSYEQYF
CDR3 DNA: TGTGCCAGCAGCTTACGGACTAGCGGGAGCTCCTACGAGCAGTACTTC

clone size: NA
D gene: NA
V gene: TRBV7-6
J gene: TRBJ2-3
CDR3 protein: CASSWTVTDTQYF
CDR3 DNA: TGTGCCAGCAGCTGGACAGTAACAGATACGCAGTATTTT

clone size: NA
D gene: NA
V gene: TRBV4-3
J gene: TRBJ1-6
CDR3 protein: CASSQDYRSPLHF
CDR3 DNA: TGCGCCAGCAGCCAAGATTATCGTTCACCCCTCCACTTT

clone size: NA
D gene: NA
V gene: TRBV7-9
J gene: TRBJ2-7
CDR3 protein: CASSQVQDEQYF
CDR3 DNA: TGTGCCAGCAGCCAGGTACAGGACGAGCAGTACTTC

clone size: once
D gene: NA
V gene: TRBV20-1
J gene: TRBJ2-1
CDR3 protein: CSADSGVNGQFF
CDR3 DNA: TGCAGTGCTGACTCGGGTGTCAATGGGCAGTTCTTC

clone size: few
D gene: TRBD2
V gene: TRBV6-5
J gene: TRBJ2-5
CDR3 protein: CASSRLLAGALNERYF
CDR3 DNA: TGTGCCAGCAGTCGCCTTTTAGCGGGAGCATTAAATGAGCGGTACTTC

clone size: few
D gene: NA
V gene: TRBV25-1
J gene: TRBJ2-5
CDR3 protein: CASSEIGTGEQYF
CDR3 DNA: TGTGCCAGCAGTGAAATTGGAACCGGTGAGCAGTACTTC

clone size: NA
D gene: NA
V gene: TRBV7-6
J gene: TRBJ2-1
CDR3 protein: CASSPRTGHNEQFF
CDR3 DNA: TGTGCCAGCAGTCCTAGGACTGGTCACAATGAGCAGTTCTTC

clone size: few
D gene: NA
V gene: TRBV11-2
J gene: TRBJ2-3
CDR3 protein: CASTLSTDTQYF
CDR3 DNA: TGTGCCAGCACCTTGAGCACAGATACGCAGTATTTT

clone size: NA
D gene: TRBD1
V gene: TRBV29-1
J gene: TRBJ2-7
CDR3 protein: CSVRTGKGPEQYF
CDR3 DNA: TGCAGCGTAAGGACAGGGAAGGGTCCCGAGCAGTACTTC

clone size: NA
D gene: TRBD2
V gene: TRBV29-1
J gene: TRBJ2-3
CDR3 protein: CSVGLAGGDTQYF
CDR3 DNA: TGCAGCGTGGGACTAGCGGGAGGTGATACGCAGTATTTT

clone size: NA
D gene: NA
V gene: TRBV5-1
J gene: TRBJ1-1
CDR3 protein: CASREEVNTEAFF
CDR3 DNA: TGCGCCAGCAGGGAGGAGGTGAACACTGAAGCTTTCTTT

clone size: few
D gene: TRBD2
V gene: TRBV6-2/TRBV6-3
J gene: TRBJ2-1
CDR3 protein: CASSYPRDGTSGNNEQFF
CDR3 DNA: TGTGCCAGCAGTTACCCTCGAGATGGGACTAGCGGGAACAATGAGCAGTTCTTC

clone size: NA
D gene: TRBD2
V gene: TRBV29-1
J gene: TRBJ2-1
CDR3 protein: CSVDSSGSYEQFF
CDR3 DNA: TGCAGCGTTGATTCTAGCGGGAGTTATGAGCAGTTCTTC

clone size: many
D gene: NA
V gene: TRBV6-5
J gene: TRBJ1-2
CDR3 protein: CASSPDGGQGKSDTF
CDR3 DNA: TGTGCCAGCTCACCCGATGGTGGGCAGGGCAAGTCGGACACCTTC

clone size: NA
D gene: TRBD1
V gene: TRBV7-9
J gene: TRBJ2-4
CDR3 protein: CASSFSPGQGAGAKNIQYF
CDR3 DNA: TGTGCCAGCAGCTTCTCTCCGGGACAGGGGGCCGGGGCCAAAAACATTCAGTACTTC

clone size: few
D gene: TRBD1
V gene: TRBV7-9
J gene: TRBJ2-7
CDR3 protein: CASSSGTGMYF
CDR3 DNA: TGTGCCAGCAGCTCCGGGACAGGGATGTACTTC

clone size: NA
D gene: TRBD2
V gene: TRBV4-2
J gene: TRBJ2-5
CDR3 protein: CASSQDTSGGGEQYF
CDR3 DNA: TGTGCCAGCAGCCAAGACACTAGCGGGGGTGGTGAGCAGTACTTC

clone size: NA
D gene: NA
V gene: TRBV9
J gene: TRBJ2-1
CDR3 protein: CASSVGSGGPYNEQFF
CDR3 DNA: TGTGCCAGCAGCGTAGGGAGCGGAGGGCCGTACAATGAGCAGTTCTTC

clone size: many
D gene: NA
V gene: TRBV6-5
J gene: TRBJ1-2
CDR3 protein: CASSYYVGTNYGYTF
CDR3 DNA: TGTGCCAGCAGTTACTACGTTGGTACTAACTATGGCTACACCTTC

clone size: many
D gene: TRBD1
V gene: TRBV7-9
J gene: TRBJ1-2
CDR3 protein: CASRLEGDSNYGYTF
CDR3 DNA: TGTGCCAGCAGATTAGAGGGGGACAGTAACTATGGCTACACCTTC

clone size: few
D gene: NA
V gene: TRBV9
J gene: TRBJ2-5
CDR3 protein: CASSGFQETQYF
CDR3 DNA: TGTGCCAGCAGCGGCTTCCAAGAGACCCAGTACTTC

clone size: NA
D gene: TRBD2
V gene: TRBV4-1
J gene: TRBJ2-1
CDR3 protein: CASSQDPSGGRGNEQFF
CDR3 DNA: TGCGCCAGCAGCCAAGACCCTAGCGGGGGCCGAGGGAATGAGCAGTTCTTC

clone size: few
D gene: NA
V gene: TRBV7-2
J gene: TRBJ2-7
CDR3 protein: CACRYTGTYEQYF
CDR3 DNA: TGTGCCTGCAGATACACAGGGACCTACGAGCAGTACTTC

clone size: few
D gene: NA
V gene: TRBV7-2
J gene: TRBJ2-1
CDR3 protein: CASSVVSEQFF
CDR3 DNA: TGTGCCAGCAGCGTAGTGAGTGAGCAGTTCTTC

clone size: few
D gene: NA
V gene: TRBV12-3/TRBV12-4
J gene: TRBJ1-2
CDR3 protein: CASSFTQGNYGYTF
CDR3 DNA: TGTGCCAGCAGTTTTACCCAGGGGAACTATGGCTACACCTTC

clone size: NA
D gene: NA
V gene: TRBV13
J gene: TRBJ2-5
CDR3 protein: CASSLGEGHETQYF
CDR3 DNA: TGTGCCAGCAGCTTAGGGGAGGGACATGAGACCCAGTACTTC

clone size: many
D gene: TRBD2
V gene: TRBV20-1
J gene: TRBJ2-5
CDR3 protein: CSATRLAGHQETQYF
CDR3 DNA: TGCAGTGCCACTCGACTAGCGGGACACCAAGAGACCCAGTACTTC

clone size: few
D gene: NA
V gene: TRBV7-6
J gene: TRBJ1-5
CDR3 protein: CASGGTANQPQHF
CDR3 DNA: TGTGCCAGCGGGGGGACCGCCAATCAGCCCCAGCATTTT

clone size: NA
D gene: TRBD2
V gene: TRBV20-1
J gene: TRBJ2-1
CDR3 protein: CSARYIRTSGRMGEQFF
CDR3 DNA: TGCAGTGCTAGATATATTCGGACTAGCGGACGTATGGGGGAGCAGTTCTTC

clone size: NA
D gene: NA
V gene: TRBV18
J gene: TRBJ1-5
CDR3 protein: CASSPPLSTNQPQHF
CDR3 DNA: TGTGCCAGCTCACCACCGCTGTCGACAAATCAGCCCCAGCATTTT

clone size: NA
D gene: NA
V gene: TRBV5-1
J gene: TRBJ2-7
CDR3 protein: CASSFPAGHKDYEQYF
CDR3 DNA: TGCGCCAGCAGCTTCCCGGCGGGACACAAAGATTACGAGCAGTACTTC

clone size: once
D gene: NA
V gene: TRBV21-1
J gene: TRBJ2-3
CDR3 protein: CASRGAQSTDTQYF
CDR3 DNA: TGTGCCAGCAGAGGGGCCCAAAGCACAGATACGCAGTATTTT

clone size: NA
D gene: TRBD1
V gene: TRBV24-1
J gene: TRBJ2-5
CDR3 protein: CATSDRRQGDWETQYF
CDR3 DNA: TGTGCCACCAGTGACCGAAGACAGGGAGACTGGGAGACCCAGTACTTC

clone size: NA
D gene: NA
V gene: TRBV20-1
J gene: TRBJ2-7
CDR3 protein: CSAPRSSSSYNEQYF
CDR3 DNA: TGCAGTGCCCCAAGGAGCTCTAGCTCCTACAATGAGCAGTACTTC

clone size: NA
D gene: TRBD2
V gene: TRBV7-2
J gene: TRBJ2-3
CDR3 protein: CACSFSGGIGTDTQYF
CDR3 DNA: TGTGCCTGCAGCTTCAGCGGGGGCATAGGCACAGATACGCAGTATTTT

clone size: NA
D gene: TRBD2
V gene: TRBV20-1
J gene: TRBJ2-1
CDR3 protein: CSTRGFSGRAYNEQFF
CDR3 DNA: TGCAGTACTAGGGGTTTTAGCGGGAGGGCCTACAATGAGCAGTTCTTC

clone size: few
D gene: TRBD1
V gene: TRBV7-2
J gene: TRBJ1-4
CDR3 protein: CASSSSGAGGGKLFF
CDR3 DNA: TGTGCCAGCAGCTCCTCCGGGGCAGGGGGCGGAAAACTGTTTTTT

clone size: NA
D gene: NA
V gene: TRBV3-1
J gene: TRBJ1-5
CDR3 protein: CASSLSSWGSNQPQHF
CDR3 DNA: TGTGCCAGCAGCCTTAGCTCTTGGGGTAGCAATCAGCCCCAGCATTTT

clone size: NA
D gene: NA
V gene: TRBV7-9
J gene: TRBJ2-7
CDR3 protein: CASGQPSEQYF
CDR3 DNA: TGTGCCAGCGGACAGCCTAGCGAGCAGTACTTC

clone size: NA
D gene: TRBD2
V gene: TRBV29-1
J gene: TRBJ2-7
CDR3 protein: CSVEGLADEQYF
CDR3 DNA: TGCAGCGTTGAGGGACTAGCGGACGAGCAGTACTTC

clone size: NA
D gene: NA
V gene: TRBV7-7
J gene: TRBJ2-5
CDR3 protein: CASSPVVAQGTQYF
CDR3 DNA: TGTGCTAGCAGCCCTGTCGTCGCCCAAGGGACCCAGTACTTC

clone size: NA
D gene: NA
V gene: TRBV2
J gene: TRBJ2-5
CDR3 protein: CASSDEGTQYF
CDR3 DNA: TGTGCCAGCAGTGATGAGGGGACCCAGTACTTC

clone size: NA
D gene: NA
V gene: TRBV7-3
J gene: TRBJ2-7
CDR3 protein: CASSLGPPGVTSYEQYF
CDR3 DNA: TGTGCCAGCAGCTTAGGCCCGCCCGGAGTCACGTCCTACGAGCAGTACTTC

clone size: NA
D gene: NA
V gene: TRBV20-1
J gene: TRBJ2-7
CDR3 protein: CSASNRAYEQYF
CDR3 DNA: TGCAGTGCTAGCAACAGGGCTTACGAGCAGTACTTC

clone size: NA
D gene: NA
V gene: TRBV6-2/TRBV6-3
J gene: TRBJ2-5
CDR3 protein: CASSYFGTPAETQYF
CDR3 DNA: TGTGCCAGCAGTTACTTCGGGACCCCAGCGGAGACCCAGTACTTC